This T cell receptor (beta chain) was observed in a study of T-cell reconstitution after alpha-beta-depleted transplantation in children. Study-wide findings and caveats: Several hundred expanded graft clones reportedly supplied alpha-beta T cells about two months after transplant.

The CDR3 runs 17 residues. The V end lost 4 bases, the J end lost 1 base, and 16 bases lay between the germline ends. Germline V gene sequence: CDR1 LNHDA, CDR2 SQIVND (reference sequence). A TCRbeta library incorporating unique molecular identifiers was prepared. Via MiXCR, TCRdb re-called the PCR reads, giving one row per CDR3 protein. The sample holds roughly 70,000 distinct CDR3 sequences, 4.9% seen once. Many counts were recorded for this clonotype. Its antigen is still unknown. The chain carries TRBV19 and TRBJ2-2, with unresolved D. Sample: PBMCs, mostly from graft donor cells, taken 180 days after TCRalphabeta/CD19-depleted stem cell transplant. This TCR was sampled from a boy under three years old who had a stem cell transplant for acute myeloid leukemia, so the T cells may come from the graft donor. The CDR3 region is CASSTFVGPLNTGELFF. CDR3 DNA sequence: TGTGCCAGTAGTACCTTTGTAGGGCCCCTGAACACCGGGGAGCTGTTTTTT.